The clone carrying this T cell receptor beta chain has more than one count but fewer than ten. Some clones are missing from TCRdb's copy, which holds only in-frame ones; the method was immunoSEQ multiplex PCR. Of about 80,000 clones in the sample, 88% were seen once. This sample was taken from a study of blood T cell repertoires in COVID-19. Study summary: From the United States, Italy and Spain came samples of acute and convalescent COVID-19.

Trimming left V 2 bases short and J 6 bases short, with 12 bases between. This CDR3 has 14 amino acids. Germline values: CDR1 SGHNT, CDR2 YYREEE (reference sequence). This TCR derives from a woman at least 80 years old with acute or convalescent COVID-19. The chain recombines TRBV5-4 with TRBJ2-1, with D possibly TRBD1 on 5 matching bases. Sequenced sample: peripheral blood. CDR3 protein: CASSFSQGVNEQFF. Written as DNA, the CDR3 is TGTGCCAGCAGCTTTTCCCAAGGGGTCAATGAGCAGTTCTTC.